The 26 T cell receptor beta chains below were found in one sample sequenced in a study of cytomegalovirus exposure and HLA in healthy donors. A multiplex PCR was run with 60 Vbeta primers and 13 Jbeta primers. The protocol was immunoSEQ multiplex PCR, while the TCRdb copy is restricted to in-frame clones and leaves out a portion. Found here are around 140,000 clones, around 82% of them singletons; the top ten hold around 2.4%. The sequenced sample was PBMCs. The receptors here all came from a woman between 18 and 29 years old in good health and CMV-seropositive.

Only a few counts were recorded for this clone. The rearrangement uses TRBV6-1 and TRBJ1-6; TRBD1 aligns across 9 bases. This CDR3 is built from 15 residues. The V and J ends lost 4 bases and 7 bases, in that order; junction bases with no gene match: 5. Per the germline V gene, CDR1 is MNHNS and CDR2 is SASEGT. CDR3 coding DNA: TGTGCCAGCAGTGCCCGGGACAGGGAGAATTCACCCCTCCACTTT. Translated, it gives CASSARDRENSPLHF.

This clone was seen only once. V usage is TRBV4-1 and J usage is TRBJ1-2, with 7 bases fitting TRBD1. Germline CDR1 and CDR2: MGHRA and YSYEKL. The CDR3 runs 14 residues. The V segment lost 6 bases and the J segment 4 bases; nucleotides outside the gene matches: 8. The CDR3 reads CASRPTGQFYGYTF. CDR3 DNA sequence: TGCGCCAGCAGACCGACAGGGCAATTCTATGGCTACACCTTC.

This clone came up a few times. V is TRBV4-1 and J is TRBJ2-2, with TRBD1 as a possible D gene (6 bases). This CDR3 spans 15 amino acids. The V gene's germline CDR1 is MGHRA and CDR2 YSYEKL. Trimming shortened V by 4 bases and J by 4 bases, and 13 bases separated the two germline ends. CDR3 amino acids: CASSLNRQVTGELFF. In DNA form, the CDR3 reads TGCGCCAGCAGCCTCAATAGACAGGTCACCGGGGAGCTGTTTTTT.

V is TRBV6-5 and J is TRBJ2-3, with D perhaps matching TRBD1 (5 bases). CDR3 length: 13 residues. The V and J ends lost 6 bases and 4 bases respectively, with 11 bases between them. The V gene's germline CDR1 is MNHEY and CDR2 SVGAGI. This CDR3 is CASRVLGADTQYF. The DNA of the CDR3 is TGTGCCAGCAGAGTTTTAGGGGCAGATACGCAGTATTTT.

This clone was counted once. The rearrangement joins TRBV7-2 to TRBJ1-4; 8 nucleotides align to TRBD1. J was trimmed by 5 bases and V by 3 bases; bases with no gene match: 5. This CDR3 region has 15 residues. The V gene's germline CDR1 is SGHTA and CDR2 FQGNSA. This CDR3 is CASSFQGAGNEKLFF. For the CDR3, the DNA is TGTGCCAGCAGCTTTCAGGGGGCGGGAAATGAAAAACTGTTTTTT.

The chain links TRBV19 to TRBJ2-1; 9 positions agree with TRBD2. CDR3 length: 16 amino acids. Trimming cost V 1 base and J 9 bases; bases outside gene matches: 10. The germline gives CDR1 LNHDA, CDR2 SQIVND (reference sequence). The CDR3 bases are TGTGCCAGTAGTATAGGAGGCGGGGGGGTTAAGGTTGAGCAGTTCTTC. It yields the protein CASSIGGGGVKVEQFF.

The chain couples TRBV30 to TRBJ1-3; D unclear. This CDR3 is built from 13 residues. Trimming pared 8 bases from V and 2 bases from J, leaving 13 bases between. Germline V CDR1 and CDR2: GTSNPN, SVGIG (reference sequence). CDR3 nucleotides: TGTGCCGCGGCTCCCGCGACTGGAAACACCATATATTTT. Translating gives CAAAPATGNTIYF.

This chain uses TRBV28 with TRBJ2-7; D may be TRBD1 (6 bases). V was shortened by 7 bases and J by 4 bases, with 14 bases between the two germline ends. Germline assignment: CDR1 MDHEN and CDR2 SYDVKM. CDR3 length: 13 residues. Written as DNA, the CDR3 is TGTGCCAGCAAGGCTGCCGACAGGTACGAGCAGTACTTC. Protein sequence: CASKAADRYEQYF. The variable domain in full, completed from reference TRBV28 and TRBJ2-7, reads DVKVTQSSRYLVKRTGEKVFLECVQDMDHENMFWYRQDPGLGLRLIYFSYDVKMKEKGDIPEGYSVSREKKERFSLILESASTNQTSMYLCASKAADRYEQYFGPGTRLTVT.

V gene TRBV7-9 combines with J gene TRBJ2-3, with 12 bases matching TRBD2. V dropped 5 bases and J dropped 2; count of bases not matched to a gene: 5. The CDR3 covers 16 residues. In germline, CDR1 is SEHNR, CDR2 FQNEAQ (reference sequence). The DNA for the CDR3 is TGTGCCAGCAGCCTAGGACTAGCGGGACCCACAGATACGCAGTATTTT. Encoded protein: CASSLGLAGPTDTQYF.

The genes are TRBV14 and TRBJ2-1; D ambiguous. The CDR3 has 15 amino acids. V was cut by 0 bases and J by 3 bases, with 9 bases left in between. Germline V lookup: CDR1 SGHDN, CDR2 FVKESK. The CDR3 coding sequence is TGTGCCAGCAGCCAAGATGAGATGAGCTACAATGAGCAGTTCTTC. Translated: CASSQDEMSYNEQFF.

The chain is built from TRBV4-3 and TRBJ1-4; 9 bases fit TRBD1. Unmatched junction bases numbered 9, after V lost 1 base and J lost 6 bases. This CDR3 spans 17 amino acids. Germline-derived CDR1 and CDR2 are LGHNA and YSLEER. In DNA, the CDR3 is TGCGCCAGCAGCCAAGCCCGTCCGGGACAGGGTGATGAAAAACTGTTTTTT. Translation: CASSQARPGQGDEKLFF.

V and J are TRBV15 and TRBJ1-5; 8 bases match TRBD1. The CDR3 totals 16 residues. Germline CDR1 is LNHNV and CDR2 is YYDKDF (reference sequence). Trimming took 0 bases from V and 8 from J; bases not matched to a gene: 9. The CDR3, as DNA: TGTGCCACCAGCAGAGATGGACAGGGTGGGTATGAGCCCCAGCATTTT. Translation gives CATSRDGQGGYEPQHF.

The rearrangement uses TRBV6-1 and TRBJ1-2, with TRBD1 matching 8 bases. CDR3 length: 13 residues. Trimming removed 7 bases from V and 5 bases from J; junction bases left unmatched: 6. Looked up from germline, CDR1 is MNHNS and CDR2 is SASEGT. CDR3 nucleotide sequence: TGTGCCAGCATAACAGGGGGAGGGTATGGCTACACCTTC. Translation gives CASITGGGYGYTF.

The chain uses TRBV6-6 and TRBJ2-7; 8 bases are a match to TRBD1. The CDR3 runs to 16 residues. The germline CDR1 and CDR2 sequences are MNHNY and SVGAGI (reference sequence). V was clipped by 5 bases and J by 0 bases; unmatched bases: 9. The CDR3 loop is CASSKRTGRFSYEQYF. DNA for the CDR3: TGTGCCAGCAGTAAAAGGACAGGGCGCTTCTCCTACGAGCAGTACTTC.

This chain joins TRBV5-1 and TRBJ2-7; the match to TRBD1 covers 12 bases. This CDR3 region has 16 residues. The germline CDR1 and CDR2 sequences are SGHRS and YFSETQ. J was trimmed by 7 bases and V by 4 bases; bases with no gene match: 12. This CDR3 reads CASSRRTGQGAGEQYF. CDR3 sequence (DNA): TGCGCCAGCAGCCGGAGGACGGGACAGGGGGCAGGGGAGCAGTACTTC.

The rearrangement links TRBV4-2 to TRBJ1-3; D remains ambiguous. Trimming stripped 4 bases from V and 0 bases from J, with 10 bases between. Germline assignment: CDR1 LGHNA and CDR2 YNFKEQ. The CDR3 spans 15 residues. The DNA of the CDR3 is TGTGCCAGCAGCCCACCAGCGGACTCTGGAAACACCATATATTTT. Protein product: CASSPPADSGNTIYF.

CDR3 residues: CASSSAPNRGRETQYF. The CDR3 bases are TGTGCCAGCAGCTCCGCCCCGAATCGAGGGCGTGAGACCCAGTACTTC. The J gene is TRBJ2-5, the V gene TRBV7-2; D perhaps matches TRBD2 (5 bases). The CDR3 loop spans 16 amino acids. The V and J ends lost 4 bases and 5 bases respectively, with 20 bases between them. Germline values: CDR1 SGHTA, CDR2 FQGNSA.

The chain is built from TRBV7-9 and TRBJ2-3; D is ambiguous. This CDR3 contains 13 residues. The germline CDR1 and CDR2 sequences are SEHNR and FQNEAQ (reference sequence). Deletions cut 1 base from V and 7 bases from J, with 9 bases between. The CDR3 DNA sequence: TGTGCCAGCAGCTTAGTTGAGACAAATACGCAGTATTTT. It specifies CASSLVETNTQYF.

The chain uses TRBV19 and TRBJ1-6; no clear D. Trimming pared 0 bases from V and 5 bases from J, leaving 8 bases between. The germline V gene encodes CDR1 LNHDA and CDR2 SQIVND (reference sequence). This CDR3 has 15 amino acids. CDR3 region: CASSIEGRNNSPLHF. The DNA for the CDR3 is TGTGCCAGTAGTATAGAGGGGAGGAATAATTCACCCCTCCACTTT.

The rearrangement uses TRBV10-2 and TRBJ2-1; 15 nucleotides line up with TRBD2. Germline V gene lookup returns CDR1 WSHSY and CDR2 SAAADI. V lost 8 bases to trimming and J lost 0 bases; unmatched junction nucleotides: 14. The CDR3 has 20 amino acids. DNA of the CDR3: TGCGCCAGCCGGGAGGTGAGGACTAGCGGGGGGGTGAGCTCCTACAATGAGCAGTTCTTC. It translates to CASREVRTSGGVSSYNEQFF.

This chain connects TRBV15 to TRBJ2-7; 8 bases are a match to TRBD2. This CDR3 has 15 amino acids. The V segment lost 9 bases and the J segment 2 bases; nucleotides outside the gene matches: 12. Germline CDR1 LNHNV, CDR2 YYDKDF (reference sequence). The CDR3 here is CATHQSGGAAYEQYF. CDR3 sequence (DNA): TGTGCCACGCATCAAAGCGGGGGCGCCGCCTACGAGCAGTACTTC.

The chain employs TRBV4-1 and TRBJ1-2; 8 bases line up with TRBD1. The CDR3 consists of 16 residues. With V trimmed by 2 bases and J by 4 bases, 9 bases remained unmatched. Germline V gene data show CDR1 as MGHRA and CDR2 as YSYEKL. The CDR3 spells CASSQPRSGGLYGYTF. The CDR3 bases are TGCGCCAGCAGCCAACCCCGTTCAGGGGGCCTCTATGGCTACACCTTC.

This clone was picked up one time. V usage is TRBV30 and J usage is TRBJ1-4; D perhaps matches TRBD1 (5 bases). From germline, CDR1 is GTSNPN and CDR2 SVGIG (reference sequence). Trimming stripped 0 bases from V and 0 bases from J, with 8 bases between. The CDR3 length is 15 residues. CDR3 nucleotides: TGTGCCTGGAGTGTTCAACAGGCAACTAATGAAAAACTGTTTTTT. Translation: CAWSVQQATNEKLFF.

CDR3 coding DNA: TGCGCCAGCAGCTTGGGTTACCAGGGGACCTACGAGCAGTACTTC. Encoded protein: CASSLGYQGTYEQYF. The V and J genes are TRBV5-1 and TRBJ2-5; a weak D match, TRBD1 (6 bases). The J call may be in error: the DNA end matches TRBJ2-7 better. This CDR3 spans 15 amino acids. The germline gives CDR1 SGHRS, CDR2 YFSETQ.

This clone was detected only a few times. The chain is built from TRBV7-8 and TRBJ1-6; tentatively, D is TRBD1 (5 bases). CDR1 SGHVS and CDR2 FQNEAQ come from the germline V gene. Between the trimmed V and J ends, which lost 5 bases and 0 bases, there was a span of 11 bases. This CDR3 spans 16 amino acids. The CDR3 DNA reads TGTGCCAGCAGCCCAGGGCGGAGCTCCTATAATTCACCCCTCCACTTT. This gives the protein CASSPGRSSYNSPLHF.

This chain uses TRBV18 with TRBJ2-3, with TRBD2 matching 7 bases. From germline, CDR1 is KGHSH and CDR2 LQKENI. Germline trimming cut 2 bases from V and 6 bases from J; bases unmatched to any gene: 11. The CDR3 has 16 amino acids. CDR3 protein: CASSPLSSGGSDTQYF. CDR3 coding DNA: TGTGCCAGCTCACCATTATCTAGCGGAGGTTCGGATACGCAGTATTTT.